One sample yielded the 7 T cell receptor beta chains listed below, sequenced in a study of cytomegalovirus exposure and HLA in healthy donors. The PCR contained 60 Vbeta and 13 Jbeta primers. The repertoire was sequenced with immunoSEQ multiplex PCR; TCRdb's copy has only in-frame clones and lacks some. Of 99,000 or so clones in the sample, around 70% are singletons; the top ten hold 3.2%. The sequencing input was PBMCs. These receptors were collected from a man in his thirties or forties in good health and CMV-seronegative.

The chain has TRBV9 and TRBJ1-5; D ambiguous. The germline V and J ends were trimmed by 5 bases and 7 bases, with 16 bases remaining between them. The CDR3 is 14 amino acids. CDR1 is SGDLS, CDR2 YYNGEE, per germline. The DNA for the CDR3 is TGTGCCAGCAGTGACTCCGGGTCGGCCCAGCCCCAGCATTTT. Its translation: CASSDSGSAQPQHF.

This chain uses TRBV4-2 with TRBJ1-2, with D possibly matching TRBD1 (5 bases). This CDR3 is 14 amino acids long. CDR1 LGHNA and CDR2 YNFKEQ come from the germline V gene. The V end was cut by 1 base, the J end by 1 base, with 7 bases between. The CDR3 region has the DNA TGTGCCAGCAGCCAAGGGGGGGTTAACTATGGCTACACCTTC. This translates into CASSQGGVNYGYTF.

This clone has a handful of counts. V and J are TRBV9 and TRBJ2-7; no reliable D call. Germline CDR1 reads SGDLS; CDR2 reads YYNGEE. The CDR3 is 13 amino acids. Trimming stripped 0 bases from V and 9 bases from J, with 13 bases between. CDR3 sequence: CASSVDLGLAQYF. Here the CDR3 DNA reads TGTGCCAGCAGCGTAGATTTAGGTTTAGCGCAGTACTTC.

The V gene is TRBV19, the J gene TRBJ2-7; D is possibly TRBD1 (5 bases). Trimming shortened V by 4 bases and J by 9 bases, and 22 bases separated the two germline ends. Germline V CDR1 and CDR2: LNHDA, SQIVND (reference sequence). CDR3 length: 15 amino acids. Here the CDR3 reads CASSKEPDPRVGQYF. CDR3 DNA sequence: TGTGCCAGTAGTAAAGAACCCGATCCCAGGGTTGGGCAGTACTTC.

The chain carries TRBV2 and TRBJ2-3; tentative D call: TRBD1 (6 bases). Germline-derived CDR1 and CDR2 are SNHLY and FYNNEI. V was trimmed by 4 bases and J by 4 bases, leaving 9 bases between them. CDR3 length equals 13 residues. The CDR3 DNA is TGTGCCAGCAGTGTTGGGGGCCCAGATACGCAGTATTTT. It encodes CASSVGGPDTQYF.

The chain uses TRBV6-1 and TRBJ1-5; TRBD1 might be the D (6 bases). Germline values: CDR1 MNHNS, CDR2 SASEGT. CDR3 length: 15 residues. Between the trimmed V and J ends, which lost 7 bases and 0 bases, there was a span of 13 bases. DNA of the CDR3: TGTGCCAGCACTGGACAGCCGAATAGCAATCAGCCCCAGCATTTT. It specifies CASTGQPNSNQPQHF.

The gene calls are TRBV27 and TRBJ2-2; D uncertain. The germline gives CDR1 MNHEY, CDR2 SMNVEV (reference sequence). V gave up 6 bases and J gave up 0 bases, with 8 bases separating them. This CDR3 contains 14 residues. CDR3 protein: CASRPDTNTGELFF. In DNA form, the CDR3 reads TGTGCCAGCAGACCTGACACGAACACCGGGGAGCTGTTTTTT.